This is a list of T cell receptor beta chains from one sample in a study of blood T cells in healthy people across ages. MiXCR was run by TCRdb on the 5' RACE reads, yielding one entry per CDR3 protein. This sample has fewer than 1,000,000 distinct CDR3 sequences, with about 42% found just once. Sequences were obtained from blood. These receptors came from a man aged 60 to 75 in good health. Both conserved end residues are part of each CDR3. A D gene is named only where the DNA matches it firmly. Only part of the rows carry a size: once, few, many, or a class if the clone is expanded.

>TRBJ2-5|TRBV29-1|many|TRBD2
CSVEGLSQETQYF
TGCAGCGTTGAGGGACTAAGCCAAGAGACCCAGTACTTC
>TRBJ1-1|TRBV20-1|NA|NA
CSAHRWRNTEAFF
TGCAGTGCTCATCGGTGGAGGAACACTGAAGCTTTCTTT
>TRBJ1-1|TRBV21-1|NA|NA
CASSKGTTQTDPNTEAFF
TGTGCCAGCAGCAAAGGTACAACCCAGACAGACCCGAACACTGAAGCTTTCTTT
>TRBJ2-1|TRBV7-2|NA|NA
CASSSRRGNNEQFF
TGTGCCAGCAGCTCACGTCGTGGAAACAATGAGCAGTTCTTC
>TRBJ1-5|TRBV28|NA|TRBD1
CASSRRQGELKPQHF
TGTGCCAGCAGTCGAAGACAGGGGGAGTTAAAGCCCCAGCATTTT
>TRBJ1-1|TRBV5-6|few|NA
CASSFSYGGREYTEAFF
TGTGCCAGCAGCTTTTCGTACGGGGGTCGGGAGTACACTGAAGCTTTCTTT
>TRBJ1-2|TRBV11-2|NA|NA
CASSPAYRDYGYTF
TGTGCCAGCAGCCCCGCGTATAGGGACTATGGCTACACCTTC
>TRBJ2-1|TRBV6-5|NA|NA
CASSFGEDSTEQFF
TGTGCCAGCAGTTTCGGGGAGGACTCTACTGAGCAGTTCTTC
>TRBJ1-6|TRBV7-9|NA|NA
CASSSMGLSYNSPPHF
TGTGCCAGCAGTTCTATGGGACTAAGCTATAATTCACCCCCCCACTTT
>TRBJ2-1|TRBV6-6|NA|NA
CASSYSSLTGVCNEQFF
TGTGCCAGCAGTTATTCGTCTCTCACGGGGGTCTGCAATGAGCAGTTCTTC
>TRBJ2-4|TRBV5-1|NA|NA
CASSLGQDKNIQYF
TGCGCCAGCAGCTTGGGCCAGGACAAAAACATTCAGTACTTC
>TRBJ2-1|TRBV6-2/TRBV6-3|NA|TRBD2
CASRGLAGGLYNEQFF
TGTGCCAGCAGAGGACTAGCGGGGGGTCTCTACAATGAGCAGTTCTTC
>TRBJ1-2|TRBV20-1|NA|NA
CSARENYGYTF
TGCAGTGCTAGGGAGAACTATGGCTACACCTTC
>TRBJ2-5|TRBV3-1|NA|TRBD1
CASSPDRDGTQYF
TGTGCCAGCAGTCCAGACAGGGATGGGACCCAGTACTTC
>TRBJ2-5|TRBV7-9|few|NA
CAGLAGTETQYF
TGTGCCGGGCTGGCGGGGACCGAGACCCAGTACTTC
>TRBJ2-7|TRBV9|NA|TRBD2
CASSVSAGGPYEQYF
TGTGCCAGCAGCGTATCGGCGGGGGGGCCCTACGAGCAGTACTTC
>TRBJ2-1|TRBV2|NA|NA
CASSNTDFQETQFF
TGTGCCAGCAGTAATACAGATTTCCAAGAGACCCAGTTCTTC
>TRBJ2-2|TRBV20-1|NA|TRBD1
CSAGTGPSTGELFF
TGCAGTGCCGGGACAGGGCCGAGCACCGGGGAGCTGTTTTTT
>TRBJ2-7|TRBV12-3/TRBV12-4|NA|NA
CASNGQAKGIQYF
TGTGCCAGCAATGGGCAGGCTAAAGGGATTCAGTACTTC
>TRBJ2-4|TRBV5-1|NA|NA
CASSPGSSYKQYF
TGCGCCAGCAGCCCAGGGAGCTCCTACAAGCAGTACTTC
>TRBJ2-3|TRBV25-1|NA|TRBD2
CASSARAGGADTQYF
TGTGCCAGCAGCGCCAGAGCGGGGGGGGCGGATACGCAGTATTTT
>TRBJ2-3|TRBV7-2|few|NA
CASSLQGLMNTDTQYF
TGTGCCAGCAGCCTTCAGGGCCTTATGAACACAGATACGCAGTATTTT
>TRBJ1-1|TRBV7-2|NA|TRBD1
CASSPDRIYVGTEAFF
TGTGCCAGCAGCCCGGACAGGATTTATGTCGGCACTGAAGCTTTCTTT
>TRBJ2-1|TRBV11-2|NA|TRBD1
CASTTGVNEQFF
TGTGCCAGTACGACAGGGGTGAATGAGCAGTTCTTC
>TRBJ2-3|TRBV6-1|NA|TRBD2
CASSPAPSGVTDTQYF
TGTGCCAGCAGTCCGGCTCCTAGCGGGGTCACAGATACGCAGTATTTT
>TRBJ2-3|TRBV9|NA|NA
CASSPLQGRKDTQYF
TGTGCCAGCAGCCCCCTCCAGGGGCGGAAAGATACGCAGTATTTT
>TRBJ2-2|TRBV29-1|NA|NA
CSGGGTGELFF
TGCAGCGGTGGCGGGACCGGGGAGCTGTTTTTT
>TRBJ2-2|TRBV13|NA|TRBD2
CASSFGFGGDTGELFF
TGTGCCAGCAGCTTTGGATTCGGGGGGGACACCGGGGAGCTGTTTTTT
>TRBJ2-5|TRBV6-2/TRBV6-3|few|NA
CASSYSALVFQETQYF
TGTGCCAGCAGTTACTCCGCTTTGGTCTTCCAAGAGACCCAGTACTTC
>TRBJ2-7|TRBV4-3|NA|TRBD1
CASSQAWTGYFTYEQYF
TGCGCCAGCAGCCAAGCTTGGACAGGGTATTTTACCTACGAGCAGTACTTC
>TRBJ2-7|TRBV30|NA|NA
CAWSHGGGSYEQYF
TGTGCCTGGAGCCACGGAGGGGGCTCCTACGAGCAGTACTTC
>TRBJ2-5|TRBV20-1|NA|TRBD2
CSARDQDSGVARTQYF
TGCAGTGCTAGAGATCAGGATAGCGGGGTGGCACGGACCCAGTACTTC
>TRBJ1-4|TRBV7-9|NA|NA
CASSLAMGGENEKLFF
TGTGCCAGCAGCTTGGCCATGGGGGGAGAGAATGAAAAACTGTTTTTT
>TRBJ1-1|TRBV5-8|NA|NA
CASSPSPRQNTEAFF
TGTGCCAGCAGCCCGTCGCCCAGGCAGAACACTGAAGCTTTCTTT
>TRBJ1-2|TRBV6-6|NA|NA
CASSYSGDTANYGYTF
TGTGCCAGCAGTTACTCTGGGGACACCGCTAACTATGGCTACACCTTC
>TRBJ2-5|TRBV29-1|NA|NA
CSDIIGQQETQYF
TGCAGCGACATAATCGGACAGCAAGAGACCCAGTACTTC
>TRBJ1-6|TRBV7-9|NA|NA
CASSLDANSPLHF
TGTGCCAGCAGTCTCGACGCGAATTCACCCCTCCACTTT
>TRBJ2-7|TRBV2|many|TRBD2
CASSEASGTREQYF
TGTGCCAGCAGTGAAGCCTCCGGGACTAGGGAGCAGTACTTC
>TRBJ2-5|TRBV7-2|NA|TRBD2
CASSSRPGLAGLQETQYF
TGTGCCAGCAGCTCACGCCCGGGACTAGCGGGTCTACAAGAGACCCAGTACTTC
>TRBJ1-2|TRBV29-1|NA|TRBD1
CSVDSTGADGYTF
TGCAGCGTAGATTCGACAGGGGCGGATGGCTACACCTTC
>TRBJ2-7|TRBV6-1|NA|NA
CASSASMGYEQYF
TGTGCCAGCAGCGCCTCGATGGGTTACGAGCAGTACTTC
>TRBJ2-7|TRBV5-1|NA|NA
CASSPRDGNNYEQYF
TGCGCCAGCAGCCCGCGCGACGGCAATAACTACGAGCAGTACTTC
>TRBJ2-3|TRBV20-1|few|TRBD2
CSARKAGMSTDTQYF
TGCAGTGCAAGAAAAGCGGGGATGAGCACAGATACGCAGTATTTT
>TRBJ2-7|TRBV6-6|NA|NA
CASSYDRDNSYEQYF
TGTGCCAGCAGTTACGATCGGGACAACTCCTACGAGCAGTACTTC
>TRBJ2-3|TRBV27|few|NA
CASSLLGAPTDTQYF
TGTGCCAGCAGTTTACTAGGGGCACCCACAGATACGCAGTATTTT
>TRBJ1-5|TRBV6-2/TRBV6-3|NA|NA
CASSYNRGKGIRDQPQHF
TGTGCCAGCAGTTACAATCGCGGGAAGGGGATTCGGGATCAGCCCCAGCATTTT
>TRBJ2-1|TRBV6-2/TRBV6-3|few|NA
CASSYNRVSYNEQFF
TGTGCCAGCAGTTATAACCGCGTATCCTACAATGAGCAGTTCTTC
>TRBJ2-7|TRBV6-5|NA|NA
CASSFDGVQDEQYF
TGTGCCAGCAGCTTTGACGGCGTTCAGGACGAGCAGTACTTC
>TRBJ2-7|TRBV6-2/TRBV6-3|NA|NA
CASSYSDSDEQYF
TGTGCCAGCAGTTATTCCGACAGTGATGAGCAGTACTTC
>TRBJ2-2|TRBV7-8|NA|NA
CASSLAPGPRTDEGELFF
TGTGCCAGCAGCTTAGCGCCGGGGCCGCGTACAGACGAGGGGGAGCTGTTTTTT
>TRBJ2-7|TRBV12-3/TRBV12-4|many|NA
CASSPGTSRPYEQYF
TGTGCCAGCTCCCCCGGTACTAGCCGACCCTACGAGCAGTACTTC
>TRBJ2-5|TRBV20-1|NA|TRBD2
CSANPLAGGGRETQYF
TGCAGTGCCAACCCTTTAGCGGGGGGCGGAAGAGAGACCCAGTACTTC
>TRBJ1-5|TRBV12-3/TRBV12-4|few|NA
CASGLLGSNQPQHF
TGTGCCAGCGGCCTATTGGGCAGCAATCAGCCCCAGCATTTT
>TRBJ2-1|TRBV12-3/TRBV12-4|NA|NA
CASSFPDSPGTFF
TGTGCCAGCAGTTTTCCCGACAGTCCGGGTACGTTCTTC
>TRBJ2-1|TRBV4-3|NA|TRBD2
CASSQERTGLAGGSSYNEQFF
TGCGCCAGCAGCCAAGAAAGAACGGGACTAGCGGGGGGGAGCTCCTACAATGAGCAGTTCTTC
>TRBJ2-7|TRBV20-1|NA|TRBD1
CSAGYGQGDEQYF
TGCAGTGCTGGGTATGGACAGGGGGACGAGCAGTACTTC
>TRBJ2-4|TRBV11-2|few|TRBD1
CASSAGQGPYIQYF
TGTGCCAGCAGCGCGGGACAGGGCCCATATATTCAGTACTTC